The rows below give T cell receptor beta chains drawn from one sample of a study of blood T cell repertoires in COVID-19. Some clones are missing from TCRdb's copy, which holds only in-frame ones; the method was immunoSEQ multiplex PCR. The sample includes 140,000 to 150,000 clones, just over 85% of them seen just once. The material sequenced was PBMCs or T cells enriched from blood (not recorded which). Receptors originate from a man aged 50-60 years who had recovered from COVID-19. The CDR3 runs from the conserved cysteine through the conserved F or W. Each record gives: CDR3 DNA, CDR3 protein, clone size, J gene, D gene, CDR3 length, V gene. A D gene is named only where the DNA matches it firmly. Only some rows state a clone size, as once, few, many or a class for expanded clones.

TGTGCCAGCAGCCAGAAATCCGGGACAGCTTACAATGAGCAGTTCTTC CASSQKSGTAYNEQFF once TRBJ2-1 TRBD1 16 TRBV14
TGTGCCAGCAGCTACGGGAGCCGGCAGGGTCCGTGGGATACGCAGTATTTT CASSYGSRQGPWDTQYF . TRBJ2-3 . 17 TRBV3-1/TRBV3-2
TGTGCCAGCAGCTTGTCCGGGTTTAGTAATGAAAAACTGTTTTTT CASSLSGFSNEKLFF . TRBJ1-4 . 15 TRBV5-6
TGTGCCAGCACTGGGTGGGGAGAGAAAGAAAAACTGTTTTTT CASTGWGEKEKLFF . TRBJ1-4 . 14 TRBV11-2
TGTGCCAGCAGTGAAGCGCGGACAGTCGGCGGGGAGCTGTTTTTT CASSEARTVGGELFF . TRBJ2-2 . 15 TRBV6-1
TGCAGCGTTGACGGACAGCCGAACACTGAAGCTTTCTTT CSVDGQPNTEAFF . TRBJ1-1 . 13 TRBV29-1
TGTGCCAGCAGTTACTCGCAACGGGGAAATCAGCCCCAGCATTTT CASSYSQRGNQPQHF . TRBJ1-5 . 15 TRBV6-5
TGTGCCAGCAGCGTACGCGGGAGGTACGGAGGCGATACGCAGTATTTT CASSVRGRYGGDTQYF . TRBJ2-3 TRBD2 16 TRBV9
TGTGCCAGCACGAGGCGGGGGGGCACAGATACGCAGTATTTT CASTRRGGTDTQYF . TRBJ2-3 TRBD2 14 TRBV14
TGTGCCAGCAGTCCCTTAGGGAGCACTGAAGCTTTCTTT CASSPLGSTEAFF . TRBJ1-1 . 13 TRBV28
TGTGCCAGCAGCTTACTAGCGGGAGCTCAAGATACGCAGTATTTT CASSLLAGAQDTQYF . TRBJ2-3 TRBD2 15 TRBV7-3
TGCGCCAGCAGCCAAGGACAGTCTGGGGCCAACGTCCTGACTTTC CASSQGQSGANVLTF . TRBJ2-6 . 15 TRBV4-3
TGTGCCAGCAGCGTTTCGGGACATAGTTCACCCCTCCACTTT CASSVSGHSSPLHF . TRBJ1-6 . 14 TRBV9
TGTGCCAGCACGCAGGGCTCTTATGGCTACACCTTC CASTQGSYGYTF . TRBJ1-2 . 12 TRBV6-5
TGTGCCAGCAGCGCCGACAGGGGGCCCTACGAGCAGTACTTC CASSADRGPYEQYF . TRBJ2-7 TRBD1 14 TRBV11-2
TGTGCCACCAGTGAGGCGGTTGGTACGCAGTATTTT CATSEAVGTQYF . TRBJ2-3 . 12 TRBV24-1
TGTGCCAGCAGCGAGGCTGGCGGGGAGCTGTTTTTT CASSEAGGELFF once TRBJ2-2 . 12 TRBV7-3
TGCAGTGCTAGTGATGGACAGGAGAGGTTTTATGGCTACACCTTC CSASDGQERFYGYTF . TRBJ1-2 TRBD1 15 TRBV20-1
TGCGCCAGCAGTCGACGGAGAGATCAGCCCCAGCATTTT CASSRRRDQPQHF . TRBJ1-5 . 13 TRBV10-2